This T cell receptor (beta chain) was recorded in a study of response to subunit inactivated influenza vaccine. Whole-study results and caveats: Authors suggested seasonal influenza vaccinations each recruit few new T cells.

One entry per CDR3 protein, called by TCRdb with MiXCR from the RT-PCR reads. This sample has 610,000 or so distinct CDR3 sequences, with 14% found just once. This clonotype was counted many times. Antigen unknown. Germline V gives CDR1 SQVTM, CDR2 ANQGSEA. Trimming removed 4 bases from V and 4 bases from J, with 19 bases in between. The CDR3 extends over 16 amino acids. The chain has TRBV29-1 and TRBJ2-2; the D call may be TRBD1 or TRBD2 (6 bases each). The sample was PBMCs from blood, taken 11 to 12 days after vaccination. This clonotype was obtained from a man aged 50-59 years who received an inactivated influenza vaccine. The CDR3 sequence: CSVGTFGGGITGELFF. Here the CDR3 DNA reads TGCAGCGTTGGGACTTTTGGAGGGGGTATCACCGGGGAGCTGTTTTTT.